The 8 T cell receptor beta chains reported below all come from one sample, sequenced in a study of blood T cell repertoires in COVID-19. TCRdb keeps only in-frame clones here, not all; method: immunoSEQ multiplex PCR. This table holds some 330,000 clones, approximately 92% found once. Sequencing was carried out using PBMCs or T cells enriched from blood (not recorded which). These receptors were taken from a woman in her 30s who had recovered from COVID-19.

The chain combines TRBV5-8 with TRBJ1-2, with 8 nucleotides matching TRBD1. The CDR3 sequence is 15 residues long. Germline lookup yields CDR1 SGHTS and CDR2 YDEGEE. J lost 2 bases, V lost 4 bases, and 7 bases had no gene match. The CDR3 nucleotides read TGTGCCAGCAGCGACTACCGGACAGGGAACTATGGCTACACCTTC. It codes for CASSDYRTGNYGYTF. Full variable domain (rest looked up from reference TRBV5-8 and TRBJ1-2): EAGVTQSPTHLIKTRGQQATLRCSPISGHTSVYWYQQALGLGLQFLLWYDEGEERNRGNFPPRFSGRQFPNYSSELNVNALELEDSALYLCASSDYRTGNYGYTFGSGTRLTVV.

CDR3 bases: TGTGCCAGCAGCGTGGACATGAGGAACACTGAAGCTTTCTTT. Translation: CASSVDMRNTEAFF. The chain joins TRBV9 to TRBJ1-1; D possibly corresponds to TRBD1 (5 bases). V was pared by 2 bases and J by 1 base, with 9 bases between. The CDR3 extends over 14 amino acids. Germline lookup yields CDR1 SGDLS and CDR2 YYNGEE. Full variable domain (remainder filled in from reference TRBV9 and TRBJ1-1): DSGVTQTPKHLITATGQRVTLRCSPRSGDLSVYWYQQSLDQGLQFLIQYYNGEERAKGNILERFSAQQFPDLHSELNLSSLELGDSALYFCASSVDMRNTEAFFGQGTRLTVV.

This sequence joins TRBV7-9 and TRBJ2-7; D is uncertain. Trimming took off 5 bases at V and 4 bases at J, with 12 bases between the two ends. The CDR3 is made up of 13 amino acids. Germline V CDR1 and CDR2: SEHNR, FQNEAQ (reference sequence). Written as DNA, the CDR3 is TGTGCCAGCAGCCCTGGGCCCGTATACGAGCAGTACTTC. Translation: CASSPGPVYEQYF.

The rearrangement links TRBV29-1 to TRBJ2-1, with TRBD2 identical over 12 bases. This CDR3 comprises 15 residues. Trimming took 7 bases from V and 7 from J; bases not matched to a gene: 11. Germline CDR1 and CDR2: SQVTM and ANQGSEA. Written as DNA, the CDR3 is TGCAGCGCTTCTTCTAGCGGGAGGGCTCTGAATGAGCAGTTCTTC. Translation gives CSASSSGRALNEQFF.

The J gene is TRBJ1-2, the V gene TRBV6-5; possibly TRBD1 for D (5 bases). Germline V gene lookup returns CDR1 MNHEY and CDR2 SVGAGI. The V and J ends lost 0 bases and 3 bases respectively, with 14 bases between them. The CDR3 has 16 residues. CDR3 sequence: CASSYSFQGTHYGYTF. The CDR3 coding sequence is TGTGCCAGCAGTTACTCATTCCAGGGTACGCACTATGGCTACACCTTC.

Here the CDR3 DNA reads TGTGCCAGCAGTCGGGACTTTAGAGGTGAGCAGTTCTTC. Amino acid sequence: CASSRDFRGEQFF. The gene calls are TRBV2 and TRBJ2-1; maybe TRBD2 (6 bases). The CDR3 has 13 amino acids. CDR1 and CDR2 from the germline V gene are SNHLY and FYNNEI. The germline V and J ends were trimmed by 5 bases and 9 bases, with 14 bases remaining between them.

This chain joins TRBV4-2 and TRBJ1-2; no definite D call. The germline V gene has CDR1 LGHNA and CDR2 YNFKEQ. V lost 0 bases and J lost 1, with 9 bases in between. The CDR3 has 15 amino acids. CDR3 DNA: TGTGCCAGCAGCCAAGATGGCCAGAATAACTATGGCTACACCTTC. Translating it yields CASSQDGQNNYGYTF.

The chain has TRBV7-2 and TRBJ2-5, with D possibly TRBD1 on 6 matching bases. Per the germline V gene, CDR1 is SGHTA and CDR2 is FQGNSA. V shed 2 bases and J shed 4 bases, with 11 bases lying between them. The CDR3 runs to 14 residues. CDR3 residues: CASSLTGSLETQYF. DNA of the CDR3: TGTGCCAGCAGCTTAACAGGGTCTTTAGAGACCCAGTACTTC.